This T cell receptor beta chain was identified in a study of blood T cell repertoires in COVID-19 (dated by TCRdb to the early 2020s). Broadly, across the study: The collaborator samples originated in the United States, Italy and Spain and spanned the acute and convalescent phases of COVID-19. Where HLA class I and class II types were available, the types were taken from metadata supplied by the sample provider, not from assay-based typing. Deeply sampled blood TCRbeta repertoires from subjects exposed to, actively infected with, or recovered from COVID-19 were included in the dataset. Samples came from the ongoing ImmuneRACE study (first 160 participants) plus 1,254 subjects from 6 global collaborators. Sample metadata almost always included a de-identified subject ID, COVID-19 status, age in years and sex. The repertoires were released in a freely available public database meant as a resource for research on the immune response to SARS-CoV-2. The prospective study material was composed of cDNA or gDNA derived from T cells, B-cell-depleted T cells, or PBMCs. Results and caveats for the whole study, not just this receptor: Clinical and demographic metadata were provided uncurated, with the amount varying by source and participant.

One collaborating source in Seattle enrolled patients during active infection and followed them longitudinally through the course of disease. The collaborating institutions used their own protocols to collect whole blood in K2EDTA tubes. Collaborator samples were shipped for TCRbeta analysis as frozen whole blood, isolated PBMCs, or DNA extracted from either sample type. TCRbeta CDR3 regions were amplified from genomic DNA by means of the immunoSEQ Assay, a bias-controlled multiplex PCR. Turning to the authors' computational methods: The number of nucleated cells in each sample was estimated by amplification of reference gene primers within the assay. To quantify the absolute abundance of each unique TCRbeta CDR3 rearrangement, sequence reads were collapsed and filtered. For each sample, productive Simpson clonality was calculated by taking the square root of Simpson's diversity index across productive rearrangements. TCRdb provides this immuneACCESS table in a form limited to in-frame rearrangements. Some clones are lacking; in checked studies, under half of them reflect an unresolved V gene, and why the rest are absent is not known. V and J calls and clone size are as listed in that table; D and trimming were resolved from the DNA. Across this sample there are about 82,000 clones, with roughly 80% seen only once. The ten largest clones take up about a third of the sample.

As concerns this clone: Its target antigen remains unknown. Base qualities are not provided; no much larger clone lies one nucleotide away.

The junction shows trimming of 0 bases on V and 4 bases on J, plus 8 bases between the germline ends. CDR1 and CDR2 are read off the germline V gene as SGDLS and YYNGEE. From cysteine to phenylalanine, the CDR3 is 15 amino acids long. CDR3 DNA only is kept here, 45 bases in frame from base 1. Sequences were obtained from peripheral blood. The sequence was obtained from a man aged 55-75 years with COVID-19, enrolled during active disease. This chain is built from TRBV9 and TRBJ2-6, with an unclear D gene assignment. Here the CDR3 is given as CASSVGARGANVLTF. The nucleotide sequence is TGTGCCAGCAGCGTAGGTGCGAGAGGGGCCAACGTCCTGACTTTC.